A selection of T cell receptor beta chains follows, all from one sample in a study of read filtering for tumor transcriptome and immune sequencing. In TCRdb, the reads were re-called with MiXCR into one record per CDR3 protein. The repertoire holds about 63,000 distinct CDR3 sequences, with around 13% as singletons. Sequences were obtained from a population of CD138-negative cells sorted from bone marrow. These receptor sequences come from a donor aged 40 or over with multiple myeloma. CDR3s include the opening cysteine and the closing phenylalanine or tryptophan. The D gene is left open where the match is weak. Some rows mark clone size as missing; the rest say once, few, many or name a class of expanded clone.

>TRBV25-1|TRBJ2-1|many|TRBD2
TGTGCCAGCAGTGAAACCGGGACTAACCTCCAATTGTACAATGAGCAGTTCTTC
CASSETGTNLQLYNEQFF
>TRBV29-1|TRBJ1-1|many|-
TGCAGCGTTGAACGGGGGCAGGTTAACACTGAAGCTTTCTTT
CSVERGQVNTEAFF
>TRBV6-1|TRBJ2-1|many|-
TGTGCCAGCAGTGCCGGGAGCTCCTACAATGAGCAGTTCTTC
CASSAGSSYNEQFF
>TRBV27|TRBJ2-3|many|-
TGTGCCAGCAGTTTTACCCAATTGACTACCCTGCTTACAGATACGCAGTATTTT
CASSFTQLTTLLTDTQYF
>TRBV5-1|TRBJ1-2|many|-
TGCGCCAGCAGCTTGGATGGGGACCGACGTGTTAACTATGGCTACACCTTC
CASSLDGDRRVNYGYTF
>TRBV5-1|TRBJ1-1|many|-
TGCGCCAGCAGCCAGACGGCACAGGGCGTGAGCACTGAAGCTTTCTTT
CASSQTAQGVSTEAFF
>TRBV5-1|TRBJ2-7|many|-
TGCGCCAGCAGCTTGAACAGGGAGTACGAGCAGTACTTC
CASSLNREYEQYF
>TRBV12-3/TRBV12-4|TRBJ1-1|many|TRBD1
TGTGCCAGCAGTACAAGACAGGGAGGTGAAGCTTTCTTT
CASSTRQGGEAFF
>TRBV12-5|TRBJ2-1|many|TRBD2
TGTGCTAGTGGTTACTCCCGGCTAGCGGTCTCCTACAATGAGCAGTTCTTC
CASGYSRLAVSYNEQFF
>TRBV19|TRBJ2-1|-|-
TGTGCCAGTACGTTGTTAGCCGGGAGAGGCCAGGGGATGTACAATGAGCAGTTCTTC
CASTLLAGRGQGMYNEQFF
>TRBV6-6|TRBJ1-4|many|-
TGTGCCAGCAGACTCCATACAGTAGCAACTAATGAAAAACTGTTTTTT
CASRLHTVATNEKLFF
>TRBV7-8|TRBJ2-1|many|TRBD2
TGTGCCAGCAGCTTAGGACTAGCGGGAGGGGTCGAGCTGTTCTTC
CASSLGLAGGVELFF
>TRBV29-1|TRBJ1-2|many|TRBD1
TGCAGCGTTGAAGTGAGCAGGGGGCCCGGCTACACCTTC
CSVEVSRGPGYTF
>TRBV20-1|TRBJ1-5|few|-
TGCAGTGCTAGGAGGGCCGGAACGTCCCAATATAGCAATCAGCCCCAGCATTTT
CSARRAGTSQYSNQPQHF
>TRBV5-6|TRBJ2-1|once|-
TGTGCCAGCAGACCCCTTACCCAGAGGGATGAGCAGTTCTTC
CASRPLTQRDEQFF
>TRBV29-1|TRBJ2-7|many|TRBD1
TGCAGCGTTGGGACAGGGCCCTCCTACGAGCAGTACTTC
CSVGTGPSYEQYF
>TRBV4-2|TRBJ2-3|many|TRBD2
TGTGCCAGCAGCCAAGTGGCGCTAGCGGAGGGCACAGATACGCAGTATTTT
CASSQVALAEGTDTQYF
>TRBV10-3|TRBJ1-1|few|-
TGTGCCATCAGCCAAGCAGATAGGAACACTGAAGCTTTCTTT
CAISQADRNTEAFF
>TRBV29-1|TRBJ1-5|many|-
TGCAGCGTTGCAAATGCCCCCCCTGACGGGTATAGCAATCAGCCCCAGCATTTT
CSVANAPPDGYSNQPQHF
>TRBV27|TRBJ1-2|many|-
TGTGCCAGCAGGACTCGGACAGCCCATGGCTACACCTTC
CASRTRTAHGYTF
>TRBV20-1|TRBJ2-1|many|-
TGCAGTGCTAGAGATTTTGCCGGGAGCAATGAGCAGTTCTTC
CSARDFAGSNEQFF
>TRBV7-9|TRBJ1-2|many|TRBD1
TGTGCCAGCAGCCCCGGGACAGGGGCCCTTTCTAACTATGGCTACACCTTC
CASSPGTGALSNYGYTF
>TRBV11-2|TRBJ2-2|many|TRBD1
TGTGCCAGCAGACCAACCGGGACAGGGACCACCGGGGAGCTGTTTTTT
CASRPTGTGTTGELFF